This T cell receptor (beta chain) was sequenced during a study of glioma-infiltrating T cells after dendritic cell vaccination. Germline V gives CDR1 SGHRS, CDR2 YFSETQ. The CDR3 extends over 15 amino acids. V gave up 6 bases and J gave up 0 bases, with 12 bases separating them. Produced via immunoSEQ multiplex PCR; TCRdb's table is partial and in-frame only. Among around 62,000 clones, 82% were seen once, and the ten largest hold about 10%. The TCR originated in a human donor with glioblastoma. This specimen was blood, taken before dendritic cell vaccination. The chain recombines TRBV5-1 with TRBJ2-2, with D uncertain. CDR3 in DNA: TGCGCCAGCAACATAGAGGCCGCGAACACCGGGGAGCTGTTTTTT. Translating it yields CASNIEAANTGELFF.